This T cell receptor (beta chain) was sequenced in a study of graft-versus-host responses after intestinal transplantation. Study-wide context: Tacrolimus and steroids were given for around 3 years to all recipients after anti-thymocyte globulin induction.

Assay used: immunoSEQ multiplex PCR; TCRdb lists only in-frame clones, some missing. This table holds about 39,000 clones, over 90% found once. A remark on this clone: What it binds is not known.

The sequences come from unstimulated CD8+ T cells sorted from spleen or lymph node cells, collected before transplant. The receptor was derived from a human donor who was the organ donor for an intestinal transplant.

CDR3 sequence reads: CAGGTSDNEKLFF. The CDR3 coding sequence is TGTGCCGGAGGGACGTCGGATAATGAAAAACTGTTTTTT. The chain is built from TRBV30 and TRBJ1-4; D might be TRBD1 (5 bases). The CDR3 covers 13 residues. Germline-derived CDR1 and CDR2 are GTSNPN and SVGIG (reference sequence). V lost 8 bases and J lost 4, with 14 bases in between.